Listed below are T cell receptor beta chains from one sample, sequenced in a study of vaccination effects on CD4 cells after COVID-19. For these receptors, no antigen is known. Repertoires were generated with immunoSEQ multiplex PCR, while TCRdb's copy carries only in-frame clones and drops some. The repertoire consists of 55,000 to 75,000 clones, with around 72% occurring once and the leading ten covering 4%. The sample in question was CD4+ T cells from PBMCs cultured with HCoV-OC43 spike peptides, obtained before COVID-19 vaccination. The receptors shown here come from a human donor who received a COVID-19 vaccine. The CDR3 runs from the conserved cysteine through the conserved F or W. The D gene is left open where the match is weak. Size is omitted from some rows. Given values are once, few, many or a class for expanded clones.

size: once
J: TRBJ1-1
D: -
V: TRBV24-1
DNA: TGTGCCACCAGTGTAGGACCAGGACAAGGGAACACTGAAGCTTTCTTT
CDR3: CATSVGPGQGNTEAFF

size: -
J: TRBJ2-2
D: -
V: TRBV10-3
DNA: TGTGCCATCACTGGGGGTGTGAGGACCGGGGAGCTGTTTTTT
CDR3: CAITGGVRTGELFF

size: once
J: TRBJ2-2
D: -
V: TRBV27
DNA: TGTGCCAGCAGTTTATTAGGCTCGGTGGAGCTGTTTTTT
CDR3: CASSLLGSVELFF

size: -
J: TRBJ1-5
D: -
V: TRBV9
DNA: TGTGCCAGCAGCGTTAACCCTGCCAGCAATCAGCCCCAGCATTTT
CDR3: CASSVNPASNQPQHF

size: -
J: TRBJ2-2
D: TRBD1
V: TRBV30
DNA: TGTGCCTGGAGTGTCGGGGGCAGGGGGCACACCGGGGAGCTGTTTTTT
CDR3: CAWSVGGRGHTGELFF

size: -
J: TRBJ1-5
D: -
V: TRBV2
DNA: TGTGCCAGCGCGGGGGTAGGGGCCCGACAGCCCCAGCATTTT
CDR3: CASAGVGARQPQHF

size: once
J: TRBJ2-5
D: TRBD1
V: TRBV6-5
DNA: TGTGCCAGCAGTTCCCCCCAGGGGGCAAGGACCCAGTACTTC
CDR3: CASSSPQGARTQYF

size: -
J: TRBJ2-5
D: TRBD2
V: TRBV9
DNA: TGTGCCAGCAGCGCCTCAACTCCCTCCGGGACTAACCAAGAGACCCAGTACTTC
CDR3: CASSASTPSGTNQETQYF

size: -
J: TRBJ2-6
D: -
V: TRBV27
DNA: TGTGCCAGCAGTTTGAGTGGGGGGCGTCGATACTCTGGGGCCAACGTCCTGACTTTC
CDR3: CASSLSGGRRYSGANVLTF

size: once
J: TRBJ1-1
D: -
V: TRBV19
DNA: TGTGCCAGTAGTGCAACAGGGTTCACTGAAGCTTTCTTT
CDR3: CASSATGFTEAFF

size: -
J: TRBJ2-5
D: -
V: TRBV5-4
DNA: TGTGCCAGCAGCTTCGTGGGAGGGGGGGAGACCCAGTACTTC
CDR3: CASSFVGGGETQYF

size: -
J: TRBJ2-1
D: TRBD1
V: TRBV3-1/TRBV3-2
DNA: TGTGCCAGCAACAGGGGGCAGGGTGAGCAGTTCTTC
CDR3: CASNRGQGEQFF

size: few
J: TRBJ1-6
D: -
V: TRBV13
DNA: TGTGCCAGCAGCTCCAACCGGGGCACGGGATCACCCCTCCACTTT
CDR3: CASSSNRGTGSPLHF

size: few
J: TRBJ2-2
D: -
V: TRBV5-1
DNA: TGCGCCAGCAGATCCGGGGGACATGCGAGCACCGGGGAGCTGTTTTTT
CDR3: CASRSGGHASTGELFF

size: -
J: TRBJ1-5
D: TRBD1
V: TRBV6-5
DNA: TGTGCCACCGGGACAGAGTATCAGCCCCAGCATTTT
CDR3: CATGTEYQPQHF

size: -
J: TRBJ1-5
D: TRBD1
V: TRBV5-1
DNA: TGCGCCAGCAGCCAACCCGGGACAGAAAGCAATCAGCCCCAGCATTTT
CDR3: CASSQPGTESNQPQHF

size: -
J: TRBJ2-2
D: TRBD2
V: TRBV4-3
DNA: TGCGCCAGCAGACCTAGCGGGGGGCTTTCCGGGGAGCTGTTTTTT
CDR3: CASRPSGGLSGELFF

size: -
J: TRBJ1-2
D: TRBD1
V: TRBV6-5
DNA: TGTGCCAGCAGTTACTCATTCCGACAGGGTCATGGCTACACCTTC
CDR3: CASSYSFRQGHGYTF

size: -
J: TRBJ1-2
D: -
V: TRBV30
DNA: TGTGCCTGGAGTAGTCATCTCGGCTACACCTTC
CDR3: CAWSSHLGYTF

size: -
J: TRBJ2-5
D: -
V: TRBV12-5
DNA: TGTGCTAGTGGTTTGCGGGGAGAGACCCAGTACTTC
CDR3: CASGLRGETQYF

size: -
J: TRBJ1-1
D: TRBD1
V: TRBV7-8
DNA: TGTGCCAGCAGCCCCCCAGGGGGGAGTGACACTGAAGCTTTCTTT
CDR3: CASSPPGGSDTEAFF

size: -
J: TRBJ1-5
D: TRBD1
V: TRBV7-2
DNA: TGTGCCAGCAGCCCAAGAGTCAGGGGGCTCAGCAATCAGCCCCAGCATTTT
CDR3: CASSPRVRGLSNQPQHF